These T cell receptor beta chains were read from a single sample in a study of blood T cell repertoires in COVID-19. TCRdb's table, derived via immunoSEQ multiplex PCR, lists solely in-frame clones and lacks some. The table records 150,000 to 200,000 clones, about 84% of them present only once. The sample consisted of peripheral blood. The source is a person aged 65 to 85 with COVID-19, enrolled during active disease. The CDR3 runs from the conserved cysteine through the conserved F or W. Each record gives: clone size, V gene, D gene, J gene, CDR3 protein, CDR3 DNA. A D gene is named only where the DNA matches it firmly. Clone size, where shown, is once, few, many, or a class for clones that have expanded.

NA	TRBV7-6	TRBD2	TRBJ2-2	CASSSLAGGPGELFF	TGTGCCAGCAGCTCCCTAGCGGGGGGGCCCGGGGAGCTGTTTTTT
NA	TRBV6-2/TRBV6-3	TRBD2	TRBJ2-5	CASRPLAELGKTQYF	TGTGCCAGCAGGCCTCTAGCGGAACTGGGGAAGACCCAGTACTTC
NA	TRBV19	NA	TRBJ1-1	CASSTGHAGGDNEAFF	TGTGCCAGTAGTACCGGCCATGCGGGCGGTGATAATGAAGCTTTCTTT
NA	TRBV7-6	NA	TRBJ2-1	CASSRGGNSYNEQFF	TGTGCCAGCAGCCGCGGGGGCAACTCCTACAATGAGCAGTTCTTC
NA	TRBV4-2	TRBD2	TRBJ2-7	CASSQGGLAAYEQYF	TGTGCCAGCAGCCAGGGGGGACTAGCGGCCTACGAGCAGTACTTC
few	TRBV18	NA	TRBJ1-1	CASSITENTEAFF	TGTGCCAGCTCAATAACAGAGAACACTGAAGCTTTCTTT
NA	TRBV6-2/TRBV6-3	TRBD2	TRBJ2-7	CASSYSLGRAYEQYF	TGTGCCAGCAGTTACTCCTTAGGGAGGGCTTACGAGCAGTACTTC
NA	TRBV5-1	NA	TRBJ1-2	CASSWSGERLYGYTF	TGCGCCAGCAGCTGGAGCGGGGAACGGCTTTATGGCTACACCTTC
NA	TRBV5-1	NA	TRBJ2-3	CASSLVGSSTDTQYF	TGCGCCAGCAGCTTGGTCGGGAGCAGTACAGATACGCAGTATTTT
NA	TRBV10-2	NA	TRBJ2-7	CASETTGYEQYF	TGCGCCAGCGAAACCACAGGTTACGAGCAGTACTTC
NA	TRBV5-1	NA	TRBJ1-3	CASSSTGPGNTIYF	TGCGCCAGCAGCTCCACAGGGCCTGGAAACACCATATATTTT
NA	TRBV5-1	TRBD2	TRBJ2-7	CASSLGTSVPYEQYF	TGCGCCAGCAGCTTGGGGACTAGCGTCCCCTACGAGCAGTACTTC
NA	TRBV28	NA	TRBJ1-2	CASTSGGLYGYTF	TGTGCCAGCACCTCCGGCGGACTCTATGGCTACACCTTC
NA	TRBV9	NA	TRBJ1-3	CASSPHFSGNTIYF	TGTGCCAGCAGCCCTCACTTCTCTGGAAACACCATATATTTT
NA	TRBV5-6	TRBD1	TRBJ1-1	CASSNSRQGQPLNTEAFF	TGTGCCAGCAGCAACTCCCGACAGGGCCAGCCCCTAAACACTGAAGCTTTCTTT
NA	TRBV6-5	TRBD2	TRBJ2-5	CASNGLAGQETQYF	TGTGCCAGCAACGGACTAGCGGGACAAGAGACCCAGTACTTC
many	TRBV9	NA	TRBJ2-7	CASSPTPSDEQYF	TGTGCCAGCAGCCCAACCCCCAGCGACGAGCAGTACTTC
once	TRBV7-2	NA	TRBJ1-1	CASSTRGQTEAFF	TGTGCCAGCAGCACCAGAGGGCAGACTGAAGCTTTCTTT
NA	TRBV6-5	NA	TRBJ2-7	CASSSRYEQYF	TGTGCCAGCAGTTCGCGCTACGAGCAGTACTTC
NA	TRBV7-9	TRBD2	TRBJ2-1	CASSPLAGIQWEQFF	TGTGCCAGCAGCCCACTAGCGGGGATACAATGGGAGCAGTTCTTC
NA	TRBV5-8	TRBD1	TRBJ1-6	CASSLRSGQGTPLHF	TGTGCCAGCAGCTTGAGGTCTGGACAGGGAACACCCCTCCACTTT
many	TRBV7-2	TRBD2	TRBJ2-1	CASSSHRDYFNEQFF	TGTGCCAGCAGCTCTCACCGGGACTATTTCAATGAGCAGTTCTTC
NA	TRBV3-1/TRBV3-2	TRBD2	TRBJ2-6	CASSQAGLGSGANVLTF	TGTGCCAGCAGCCAAGCCGGACTAGGCTCTGGGGCCAACGTCCTGACTTTC
few	TRBV25-1	TRBD1	TRBJ2-7	CASRAPGQGASEQYF	TGTGCCAGCAGGGCTCCGGGACAGGGGGCCTCGGAGCAGTACTTC
NA	TRBV7-2	NA	TRBJ1-6	CASSLEVAGNSPLHF	TGTGCCAGCAGCTTAGAAGTGGCGGGAAATTCACCCCTCCACTTT
NA	TRBV14	NA	TRBJ2-6	CASSLARGSGANVLTF	TGTGCCAGCAGTCTTGCTCGGGGGTCGGGGGCCAACGTCCTGACTTTC
NA	TRBV5-1	NA	TRBJ1-2	CASSLPDYGYTF	TGCGCCAGCAGCTTGCCCGACTATGGCTACACCTTC
NA	TRBV5-1	NA	TRBJ2-5	CASSRGVYQETQYF	TGCGCCAGCAGCCGCGGGGTCTACCAAGAGACCCAGTACTTC
NA	TRBV5-8	TRBD2	TRBJ2-1	CASSPSGRVVYNEQFF	TGTGCCAGCAGCCCTAGCGGGAGGGTGGTCTACAATGAGCAGTTCTTC
few	TRBV5-4	TRBD2	TRBJ2-7	CASSPNRTRAGEGYEQYF	TGTGCCAGCAGCCCCAACAGGACTAGAGCGGGAGAGGGGTACGAGCAGTACTTC
NA	TRBV5-1	TRBD1	TRBJ1-6	CASSLATKPGQGQPLHF	TGCGCCAGCAGCTTGGCGACGAAACCGGGACAGGGTCAACCCCTCCACTTT
NA	TRBV3-1/TRBV3-2	TRBD2	TRBJ2-2	CASSWLAGTNTGELFF	TGTGCCAGCAGTTGGTTAGCGGGGACGAACACCGGGGAGCTGTTTTTT
NA	TRBV5-4	NA	TRBJ1-4	CASSLRGGASNEKLFF	TGTGCCAGCAGCTTACGCGGGGGCGCGTCTAATGAAAAACTGTTTTTT
few	TRBV9	TRBD2	TRBJ2-7	CASSVLAGGHEQYF	TGTGCCAGCAGCGTATTGGCGGGGGGGCACGAGCAGTACTTC
once	TRBV6-2/TRBV6-3	TRBD2	TRBJ2-7	CASSPPTSGSYEQYF	TGTGCCAGCAGTCCCCCGACTAGCGGGAGCTACGAGCAGTACTTC
NA	TRBV28	NA	TRBJ1-5	CASSPRLLHQPQHF	TGTGCCAGCAGCCCTCGCCTACTACATCAGCCCCAGCATTTT
NA	TRBV28	TRBD2	TRBJ2-5	CASSLSLAGAKTQYF	TGTGCCAGCAGTTTGTCGCTAGCGGGAGCAAAGACCCAGTACTTC
NA	TRBV6-4	TRBD1	TRBJ2-2	CASSSGTGVNTGELFF	TGTGCCAGCAGTTCTGGGACAGGGGTTAACACCGGGGAGCTGTTTTTT
NA	TRBV4-3	TRBD2	TRBJ2-3	CASSQLPSGVVDTQYF	TGCGCCAGCAGCCAGCTCCCTAGCGGGGTTGTGGATACGCAGTATTTT
NA	TRBV30	NA	TRBJ1-2	CAWGQGGTNYGYTF	TGTGCCTGGGGTCAAGGAGGGACCAACTATGGCTACACCTTC
NA	TRBV6-5	NA	TRBJ1-1	CASSYGQTMNTEAFF	TGTGCCAGCAGTTATGGACAGACCATGAACACTGAAGCTTTCTTT
NA	TRBV13	TRBD2	TRBJ2-7	CASSFWLAGDLGEQYF	TGTGCCAGCAGCTTTTGGCTAGCGGGAGACCTTGGCGAGCAGTACTTC
few	TRBV5-6	NA	TRBJ1-2	CASSSQGYGYTF	TGTGCCAGCAGCTCTCAGGGGTATGGCTACACCTTC
NA	TRBV18	TRBD1	TRBJ1-1	CASSAGTGPPLRTEAFF	TGTGCCAGCTCGGCCGGGACAGGGCCCCCCTTGAGGACTGAAGCTTTCTTT
NA	TRBV27	NA	TRBJ1-5	CASSSSDRQKQHF	TGTGCCAGCAGTTCCTCGGACAGACAAAAGCAGCATTTT
NA	TRBV19	NA	TRBJ2-6	CASSTQDSGANVLTF	TGTGCCAGTAGTACACAGGATTCTGGGGCCAACGTCCTGACTTTC
NA	TRBV19	TRBD2	TRBJ2-1	CASSSLAGGSYNEQFF	TGTGCCAGTAGCTCCCTAGCGGGAGGTTCCTACAATGAGCAGTTCTTC
NA	TRBV12-5	NA	TRBJ2-2	CASGLANTGELFF	TGTGCTAGTGGTTTGGCTAACACCGGGGAGCTGTTTTTT
few	TRBV4-1	NA	TRBJ1-5	CASSQFSDSNQPQHF	TGCGCCAGCAGCCAGTTCAGTGATAGCAATCAGCCCCAGCATTTT
NA	TRBV27	NA	TRBJ1-4	CASSLLGPTTRAEKLFF	TGTGCCAGCAGTTTATTGGGCCCAACAACGCGAGCTGAAAAACTGTTTTTT
NA	TRBV27	TRBD1	TRBJ2-2	CASRTTGGTGELFF	TGTGCCAGCAGGACAACAGGGGGAACCGGGGAGCTGTTTTTT
NA	TRBV6-1	TRBD2	TRBJ2-1	CASSESQAGGGLEQFF	TGTGCCAGCAGTGAATCGCAAGCGGGAGGAGGGCTTGAGCAGTTCTTC
few	TRBV6-5	TRBD1	TRBJ2-1	CASSIDRDDYNEQFF	TGTGCCAGCAGTATAGACAGGGATGACTACAATGAGCAGTTCTTC